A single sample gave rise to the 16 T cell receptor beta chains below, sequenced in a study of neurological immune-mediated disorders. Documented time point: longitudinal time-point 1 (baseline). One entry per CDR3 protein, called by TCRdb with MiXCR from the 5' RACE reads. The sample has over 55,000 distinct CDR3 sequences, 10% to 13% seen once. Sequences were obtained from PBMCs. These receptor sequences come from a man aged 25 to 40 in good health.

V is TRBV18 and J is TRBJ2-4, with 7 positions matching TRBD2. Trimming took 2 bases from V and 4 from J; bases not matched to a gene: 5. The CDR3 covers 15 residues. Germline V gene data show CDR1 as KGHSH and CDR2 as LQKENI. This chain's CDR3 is CASSPWLAEKNIQYF. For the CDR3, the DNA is TGTGCCAGCTCACCATGGCTAGCGGAGAAAAACATTCAGTACTTC.

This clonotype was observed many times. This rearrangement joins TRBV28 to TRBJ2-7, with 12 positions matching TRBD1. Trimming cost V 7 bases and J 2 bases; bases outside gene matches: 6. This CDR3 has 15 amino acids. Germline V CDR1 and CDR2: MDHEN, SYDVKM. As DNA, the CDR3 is TGTGCCAGCAATGGGGGGACAGGGGGCCCCTACGAGCAGTACTTC. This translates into CASNGGTGGPYEQYF.

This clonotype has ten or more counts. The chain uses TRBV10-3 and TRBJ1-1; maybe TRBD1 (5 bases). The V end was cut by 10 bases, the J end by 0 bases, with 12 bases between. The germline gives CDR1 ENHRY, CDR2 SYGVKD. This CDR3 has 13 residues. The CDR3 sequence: CATNTGMNTEAFF. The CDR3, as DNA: TGTGCCACGAATACAGGCATGAACACTGAAGCTTTCTTT.

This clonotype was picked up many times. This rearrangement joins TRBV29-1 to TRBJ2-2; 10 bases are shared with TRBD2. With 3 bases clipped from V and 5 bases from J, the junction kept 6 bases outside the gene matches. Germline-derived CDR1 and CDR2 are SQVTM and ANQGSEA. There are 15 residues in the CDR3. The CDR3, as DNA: TGCAGCGTTGAGCTAGCGGGGGCTGTAACCGGGGAGCTGTTTTTT. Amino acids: CSVELAGAVTGELFF.

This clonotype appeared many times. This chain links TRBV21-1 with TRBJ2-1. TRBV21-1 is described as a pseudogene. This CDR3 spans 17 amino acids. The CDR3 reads CASSKLRHGRSYNEQFF. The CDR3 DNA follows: TGTGCCAGCAGCAAATTGCGACACGGACGGTCCTACAATGAGCAGTTCTTC.

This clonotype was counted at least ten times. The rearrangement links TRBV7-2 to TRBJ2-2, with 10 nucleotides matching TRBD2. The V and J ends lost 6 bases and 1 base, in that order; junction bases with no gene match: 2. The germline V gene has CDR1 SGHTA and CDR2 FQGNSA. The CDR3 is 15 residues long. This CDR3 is CASSWTSGNTGELFF. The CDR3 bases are TGTGCCAGCAGTTGGACTAGCGGGAACACCGGGGAGCTGTTTTTT.

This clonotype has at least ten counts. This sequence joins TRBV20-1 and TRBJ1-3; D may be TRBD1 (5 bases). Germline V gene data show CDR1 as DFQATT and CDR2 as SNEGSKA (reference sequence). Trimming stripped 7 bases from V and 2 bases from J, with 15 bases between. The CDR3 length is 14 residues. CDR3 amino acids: CSVPGAITGNTIYF. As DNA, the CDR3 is TGCAGTGTCCCCGGGGCGATAACTGGAAACACCATATATTTT.

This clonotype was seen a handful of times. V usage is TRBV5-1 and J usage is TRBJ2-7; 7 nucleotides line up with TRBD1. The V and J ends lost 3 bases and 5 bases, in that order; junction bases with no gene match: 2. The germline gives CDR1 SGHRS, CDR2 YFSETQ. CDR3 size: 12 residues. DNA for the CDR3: TGCGCCAGCAGCTCCGACAGGGACGAGCAGTACTTC. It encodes CASSSDRDEQYF.

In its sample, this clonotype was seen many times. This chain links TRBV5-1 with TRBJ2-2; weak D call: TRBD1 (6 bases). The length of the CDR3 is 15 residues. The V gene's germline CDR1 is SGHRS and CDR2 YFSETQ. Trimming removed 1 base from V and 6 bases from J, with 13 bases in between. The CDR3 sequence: CASSLRQVYAGELFF. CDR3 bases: TGCGCCAGCAGCTTGAGACAGGTATACGCCGGGGAGCTGTTTTTT.

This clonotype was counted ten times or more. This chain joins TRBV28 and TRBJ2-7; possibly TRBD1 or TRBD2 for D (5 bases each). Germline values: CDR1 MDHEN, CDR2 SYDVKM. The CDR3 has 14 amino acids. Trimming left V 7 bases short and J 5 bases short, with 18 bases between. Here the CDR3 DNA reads TGTGCCAGCACCCCTTTGGGGGAAAAGGACGAGCAGTACTTC. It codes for CASTPLGEKDEQYF.

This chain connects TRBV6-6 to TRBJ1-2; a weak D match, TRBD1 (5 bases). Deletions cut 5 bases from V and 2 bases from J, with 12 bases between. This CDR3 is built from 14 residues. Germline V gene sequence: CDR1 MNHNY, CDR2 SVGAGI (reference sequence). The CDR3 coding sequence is TGTGCCAGCAGTACCGGGACCCAGAACTATGGCTACACCTTC. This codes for CASSTGTQNYGYTF.

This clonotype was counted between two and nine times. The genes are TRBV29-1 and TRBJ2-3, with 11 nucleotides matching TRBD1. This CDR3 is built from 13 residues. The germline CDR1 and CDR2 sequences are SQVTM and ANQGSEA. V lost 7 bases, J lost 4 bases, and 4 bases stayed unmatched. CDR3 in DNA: TGCAGCGAACGGACAGGGGGCGCAGATACGCAGTATTTT. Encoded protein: CSERTGGADTQYF.

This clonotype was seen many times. The CDR3 DNA is TGTGCCAGCAGGGGGACCGTATACTATGGCTACACCTTC. Translation gives CASRGTVYYGYTF. The V call is TRBV6-1, the J call TRBJ1-2; D may be TRBD1 (5 bases). V was shortened by 6 bases and J by 3 bases, with 11 bases between the two germline ends. Germline V gene lookup returns CDR1 MNHNS and CDR2 SASEGT. CDR3 size: 13 residues.

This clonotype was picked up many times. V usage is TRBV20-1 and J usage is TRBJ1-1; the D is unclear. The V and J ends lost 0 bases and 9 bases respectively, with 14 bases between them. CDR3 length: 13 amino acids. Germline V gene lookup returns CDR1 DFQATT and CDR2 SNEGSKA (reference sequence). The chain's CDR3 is CSARDQAEGKAFF. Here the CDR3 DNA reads TGCAGTGCTAGAGATCAGGCGGAGGGTAAAGCTTTCTTT.

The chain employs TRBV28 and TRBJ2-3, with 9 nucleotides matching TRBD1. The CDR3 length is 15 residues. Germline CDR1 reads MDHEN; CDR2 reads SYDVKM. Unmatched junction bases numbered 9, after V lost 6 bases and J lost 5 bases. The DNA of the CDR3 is TGTGCCAGCAGGCCCGGACAGGGGATGGGAGATACGCAGTATTTT. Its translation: CASRPGQGMGDTQYF.

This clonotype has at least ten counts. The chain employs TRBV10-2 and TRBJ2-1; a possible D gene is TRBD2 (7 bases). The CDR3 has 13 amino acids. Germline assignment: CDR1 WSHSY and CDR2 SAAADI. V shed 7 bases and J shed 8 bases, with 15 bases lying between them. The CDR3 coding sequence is TGCGCCAGCAAGGGGGGGGCTCTGTATGAGCAGTTCTTC. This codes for CASKGGALYEQFF.